Listed here are 5 T cell receptor beta chains from one sample, sequenced in a study of T-cell reconstitution after alpha-beta-depleted transplantation in children. TCRbeta library construction was performed incorporating unique molecular identifiers. Each CDR3 protein is one row after TCRdb ran MiXCR on the PCR reads. This table holds more than 200,000 distinct CDR3 sequences, about 26% found once. The sample consisted of PBMCs, taken before TCRalphabeta/CD19-depleted stem cell transplant. Every receptor here comes from a girl aged 2 to 9 with Fanconi anemia, due to receive a stem cell transplant.

The chain uses TRBV6-1 and TRBJ2-6, with unresolved D. Germline V gene data show CDR1 as MNHNS and CDR2 as SASEGT. Trimming removed 6 bases at V and 0 bases at J, with 6 bases between. The CDR3 totals 14 residues. CDR3 nucleotide sequence: TGTGCCAGCAGCCAACACTCTGGGGCCAACGTCCTGACTTTC. Translation gives CASSQHSGANVLTF.

This clonotype was found many times. The rearrangement joins TRBV7-9 to TRBJ2-5; tentative D call: TRBD1 (6 bases). This CDR3 comprises 14 residues. Germline V gene data show CDR1 as SEHNR and CDR2 as FQNEAQ (reference sequence). The V end lost 5 bases, the J end lost 9 bases, and 19 bases lay between the germline ends. The chain's CDR3 is CASSPTQGFMAQYF. CDR3 nucleotides: TGTGCCAGCAGCCCAACCCAGGGGTTCATGGCCCAGTACTTC.

DNA of the CDR3: TGTGCCAGCACCACGGAAGCCTATGGCTACACCTTC. Encoded protein: CASTTEAYGYTF. The J gene is TRBJ1-2, the V gene TRBV12-3 or TRBV12-4; D gene uncertain. The CDR3 covers 12 residues. Trimming stripped 7 bases from V and 4 bases from J, with 10 bases between.

In its sample, this clonotype was seen many times. This chain links TRBV12-3 or TRBV12-4 with TRBJ2-1, with 15 bases identical to TRBD2. Germline trimming cut 5 bases from V and 4 bases from J; bases unmatched to any gene: 3. The CDR3 loop spans 16 amino acids. The CDR3: CASSRTSGRGYNEQFF. The CDR3 region has the DNA TGTGCCAGCAGTAGGACTAGCGGGAGGGGTTACAATGAGCAGTTCTTC.

The rearrangement joins TRBV7-2 to TRBJ1-2, with 10 bases identical to TRBD1. The junction had 7 bases not matched to a gene; V was cut back by 4 bases and J by 5 bases. From germline, CDR1 is SGHTA and CDR2 FQGNSA. This CDR3 comprises 15 residues. CDR3 bases: TGTGCCAGCAGCTCCCGACAGGGGGCGGTTTATGGCTACACCTTC. Translating it yields CASSSRQGAVYGYTF.